This TCR beta chain was identified in a study of cytomegalovirus exposure and HLA in healthy donors. The ends were cut back, 2 bases at V and 2 bases at J, with 10 bases in the middle. The CDR3 is 15 residues long. Germline V CDR1 and CDR2: MNHEY, SMNVEV (reference sequence). Regarding this clone: What it binds is not known.

Healthy bone marrow donors made up the donor group. Points from the study as a whole: When presence/absence was analysed, sequencing depth was taken to be roughly uniform across donors. Overall, roughly 160 TCR beta chains were annotated as cytomegalovirus-associated. The authors considered a cluster of highly shared sequence variants likely to be a sequencing artifact.

The primer mix had 60 Vbeta and 13 Jbeta primers. The protocol was immunoSEQ multiplex PCR, while the TCRdb copy is restricted to in-frame clones and leaves out a portion. The sample carries 90,000 to 150,000 clones, about 72% recorded once. The chain is built from TRBV27 and TRBJ1-5, with D maybe TRBD1 (5 bases). The receptor's source is a man between 50 and 59 years old in good health and CMV-seropositive. Sequences were obtained from PBMCs. The CDR3 sequence is CASSLAGFGNQPQHF. CDR3 DNA: TGTGCCAGCAGTTTAGCAGGGTTCGGCAATCAGCCCCAGCATTTT.